This TCR beta chain comes out of a study of response to subunit inactivated influenza vaccine. Study findings and constraints: Researchers suggested that each seasonal influenza vaccination recruits few new T cells.

With regard to this clonotype: Its antigen remains unidentified.

MiXCR, run by TCRdb on the RT-PCR reads, gives a single entry per CDR3 protein. The sample holds about 190,000 distinct CDR3 sequences, over 13% seen once. Sequencing used CD8+ T cells sorted from PBMCs, obtained approximately 5 days after vaccination. The clonotype originates from a man in his fifties or sixties who received an inactivated influenza vaccine.

The CDR3: CASSQASMGGNTIYF. The CDR3 DNA reads as TGCGCCAGCAGCCAAGCTTCCATGGGTGGAAACACCATATATTTT. This rearrangement joins TRBV4-3 to TRBJ1-3; D not resolved. There are 15 residues in the CDR3. Deletions cut 1 base from V and 3 bases from J, with 10 bases between. Germline V lookup: CDR1 LGHNA, CDR2 YSLEER.